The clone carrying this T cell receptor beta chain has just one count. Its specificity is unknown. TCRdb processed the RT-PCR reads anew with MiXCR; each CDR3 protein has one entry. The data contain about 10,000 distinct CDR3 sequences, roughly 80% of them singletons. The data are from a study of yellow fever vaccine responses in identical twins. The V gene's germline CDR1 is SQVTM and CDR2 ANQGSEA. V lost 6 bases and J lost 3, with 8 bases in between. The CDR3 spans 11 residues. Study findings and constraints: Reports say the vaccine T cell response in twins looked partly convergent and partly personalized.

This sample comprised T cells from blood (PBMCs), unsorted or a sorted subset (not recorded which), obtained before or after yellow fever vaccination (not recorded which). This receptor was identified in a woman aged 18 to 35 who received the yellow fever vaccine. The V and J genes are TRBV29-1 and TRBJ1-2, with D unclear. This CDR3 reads CSVLKDYGYTF. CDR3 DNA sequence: TGCAGCGTATTGAAGGACTATGGCTACACCTTC.